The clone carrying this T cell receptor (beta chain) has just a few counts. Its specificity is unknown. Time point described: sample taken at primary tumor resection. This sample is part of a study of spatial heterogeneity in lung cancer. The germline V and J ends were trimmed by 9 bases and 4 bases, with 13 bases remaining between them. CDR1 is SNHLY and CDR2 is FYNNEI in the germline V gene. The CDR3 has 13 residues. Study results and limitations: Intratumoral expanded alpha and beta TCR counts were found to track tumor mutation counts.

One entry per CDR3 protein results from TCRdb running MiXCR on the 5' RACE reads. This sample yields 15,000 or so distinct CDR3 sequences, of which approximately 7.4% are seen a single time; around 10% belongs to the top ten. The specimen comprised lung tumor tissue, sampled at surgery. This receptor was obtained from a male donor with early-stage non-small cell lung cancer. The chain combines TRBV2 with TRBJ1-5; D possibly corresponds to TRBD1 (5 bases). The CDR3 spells CASTRDRNQPQHF. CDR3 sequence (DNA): TGTGCCAGTACTAGGGACCGTAATCAGCCCCAGCATTTT.